The next 28 T cell receptor beta chains were all read from a single sample in a study of OX40 agonist ivuxolimab in advanced cancers. Receptors were amplified or captured by the immunoSEQ multiplex PCR assay. TCRdb obtained this table from immuneACCESS and retained in-frame rearrangements with V and J assigned. These tables miss some clones; where compared with another copy, unresolved V genes account for less than half of the shortfall, and the remainder is unexplained. Present in this sample are some 86,000 clones, around 84% of which were seen just once. The biggest ten clones account for 5.5% to 7.5% of the sample. The material sequenced was CD4+ or CD8+ T cells sorted from blood, taken in a trial of the OX40 agonist ivuxolimab. The source of these receptors is an adult with an advanced solid tumor such as melanoma, head and neck, liver or kidney cancer.

V is TRBV5-8 and J is TRBJ1-6; TRBD1 might be the D (5 bases). Germline V CDR1 and CDR2: SGHTS, YDEGEE. The V and J ends lost 2 bases and 9 bases respectively, with 6 bases between them. The CDR3 consists of 12 residues. In DNA form, the CDR3 reads TGTGCCAGCAGCTTTAGGGGTTCACCCCTCCACTTT. Residues: CASSFRGSPLHF.

The chain recombines TRBV9 with TRBJ2-1; 10 nucleotides match TRBD2. V dropped 3 bases and J dropped 4; count of bases not matched to a gene: 4. Germline assignment: CDR1 SGDLS and CDR2 YYNGEE. This CDR3 has 15 residues. The CDR3 sequence is CASSASGSVYNEQFF. The CDR3 DNA follows: TGTGCCAGCAGCGCTAGCGGGAGTGTGTACAATGAGCAGTTCTTC.

The V gene is TRBV10-3, the J gene TRBJ2-5; 10 bases fit TRBD2. V was pared by 1 base and J by 3 bases, with 2 bases of the junction left unmatched. Germline-derived CDR1 and CDR2 are ENHRY and SYGVKD. CDR3 size: 15 residues. The CDR3 DNA reads as TGTGCCATCAGTGAGTATGGACTAGCGGAAGAGACCCAGTACTTC. This codes for CAISEYGLAEETQYF.

V usage is TRBV7-3 and J usage is TRBJ2-3, with 7 bases fitting TRBD2. The J segment lost 3 bases and the V segment lost 5 bases, leaving 8 bases of the junction unmatched. The germline gives CDR1 SGHTA, CDR2 FQGTGA. CDR3 length: 15 residues. CDR3 in amino acids: CASSPRPGGTDTQYF. The CDR3 DNA sequence: TGTGCCAGCAGCCCACGGCCGGGAGGTACAGATACGCAGTATTTT.

This clone came up a few times. The chain is built from TRBV5-1 and TRBJ1-1; no definite D call. V dropped 2 bases and J dropped 1 base, with 12 bases sitting between them. Looked up from germline, CDR1 is SGHRS and CDR2 is YFSETQ. This CDR3 spans 15 amino acids. The CDR3, as DNA: TGCGCCAGCAGCTTAGCAGGCTTAGAGAACACTGAAGCTTTCTTT. Its translation is CASSLAGLENTEAFF.

J is TRBJ1-1 and V is TRBV5-1; possibly TRBD1 for D (6 bases). The CDR3 is 12 residues long. The germline gives CDR1 SGHRS, CDR2 YFSETQ. The V gene lost 0 bases and the J gene lost 10 bases, with 10 bases spanning the gap. The CDR3 loop is CASSLERGGAFF. CDR3 sequence (DNA): TGCGCCAGCAGCTTGGAGAGGGGGGGAGCTTTCTTT. The whole variable domain, filled in from reference TRBV5-1 and TRBJ1-1, reads KAGVTQTPRYLIKTRGQQVTLSCSPISGHRSVSWYQQTPGQGLQFLFEYFSETQRNKGNFPGRFSGRQFSNSRSEMNVSTLELGDSALYLCASSLERGGAFFGQGTRLTVV.

This clone was picked up a small number of times. The chain employs TRBV11-2 and TRBJ1-2; D is unclear. Germline CDR1 SGHAT, CDR2 FQNNGV. The CDR3 has 12 amino acids. Trimming took off 4 bases at V and 13 bases at J, with 16 bases between the two ends. CDR3 sequence reads: CASSSPAGAVTF. CDR3 sequence (DNA): TGTGCCAGCAGCTCCCCGGCAGGCGCAGTCACCTTC.

As DNA, the CDR3 is TGTGCCAGTAGTATAGGACAGGGAAGGAGCAATCAGCCCCAGCATTTT. It encodes CASSIGQGRSNQPQHF. This chain connects TRBV19 to TRBJ1-5; 7 bases map to TRBD1. The V segment lost 1 base and the J segment 1 base; nucleotides outside the gene matches: 4. This CDR3 spans 16 amino acids. Germline CDR1 and CDR2: LNHDA and SQIVND (reference sequence).

The rearrangement links TRBV11-3 to TRBJ1-1; 10 bases match TRBD1. CDR1 is SGHNT and CDR2 is YENEEA in the germline V gene. This CDR3 is built from 14 residues. V was clipped by 5 bases and J by 10 bases; unmatched bases: 10. Here the CDR3 DNA reads TGTGCCAGCAGCCTAATAGGGACAGGGGTCGGAGCTTTCTTT. It translates to CASSLIGTGVGAFF.

The chain carries TRBV9 and TRBJ2-2, with D perhaps TRBD2 (7 bases). The CDR3 covers 16 residues. Germline V gene sequence: CDR1 SGDLS, CDR2 YYNGEE. Between the trimmed V and J ends, which lost 5 bases and 0 bases, there was a span of 14 bases. CDR3 coding DNA: TGTGCCAGCAGGAGGGGGGGCTCCGCGAACACCGGGGAGCTGTTTTTT. Its translation is CASRRGGSANTGELFF.

This chain joins TRBV5-1 and TRBJ2-1; no clear D gene. The length of the CDR3 is 16 residues. V was pared by 0 bases and J by 0 bases, with 10 bases between. Per germline, CDR1 SGHRS and CDR2 YFSETQ. This chain's CDR3 is CASSLDSTLSYNEQFF. CDR3 in DNA: TGCGCCAGCAGCTTGGATAGTACTCTCTCCTACAATGAGCAGTTCTTC. Using reference TRBV5-1 and TRBJ2-1 for the parts outside the CDR3, the full variable domain is KAGVTQTPRYLIKTRGQQVTLSCSPISGHRSVSWYQQTPGQGLQFLFEYFSETQRNKGNFPGRFSGRQFSNSRSEMNVSTLELGDSALYLCASSLDSTLSYNEQFFGPGTRLTVL.

This clone appeared once. This sequence joins TRBV6-6 and TRBJ1-2; 7 bases are shared with TRBD1. The germline CDR1 and CDR2 sequences are MNHNY and SVGAGI (reference sequence). V lost 6 bases and J lost 4; bases outside the gene matches: 11. The CDR3 runs to 15 residues. The CDR3 spells CASRSRQGGLYGYTF. The CDR3 DNA is TGTGCCAGCAGATCTCGACAGGGAGGGCTCTATGGCTACACCTTC.

The chain links TRBV6-5 to TRBJ2-7, with 9 bases matching TRBD1. CDR1 is MNHEY, CDR2 SVGAGI, per germline. After removal of 4 bases from V and 6 bases from J, the junction contained 10 bases not matched to a gene. CDR3 length equals 15 residues. Written as DNA, the CDR3 is TGTGCCAGCAGTTCCTCAAACAGGGGGCGCGTCGAGCAGTACTTC. It specifies CASSSSNRGRVEQYF.

This chain links TRBV7-2 with TRBJ2-6; D gene unclear. CDR1 is SGHTA, CDR2 FQGNSA, per germline. V dropped 1 base and J dropped 0 bases, with 7 bases sitting between them. CDR3 size: 16 residues. CDR3 amino acids: CASSLVRLSGANVLTF. CDR3 bases: TGTGCCAGCAGCTTAGTACGGCTCTCTGGGGCCAACGTCCTGACTTTC. Supplemented by reference TRBV7-2 and TRBJ2-6, the full variable domain reads GAGVSQSPSNKVTEKGKDVELRCDPISGHTALYWYRQSLGQGLEFLIYFQGNSAPDKSGLPSDRFSAERTGGSVSTLTIQRTQQEDSAVYLCASSLVRLSGANVLTFGAGSRLTVL.

V usage is TRBV6-1 and J usage is TRBJ1-5; D ambiguous. V lost 4 bases and J lost 0, with 10 bases in between. Germline values: CDR1 MNHNS, CDR2 SASEGT. The CDR3 totals 15 residues. The DNA of the CDR3 is TGTGCCAGCAGTGGGGGAGTCAATAGCAATCAGCCCCAGCATTTT. Its translation: CASSGGVNSNQPQHF.

The chain has TRBV7-6 and TRBJ1-2; D is ambiguous. With 4 bases removed from V and 3 bases from J, the gap between germline ends came to 18 bases. Looked up from germline, CDR1 is SGHVS and CDR2 is FNYEAQ. The CDR3 has 16 amino acids. CDR3 sequence reads: CASSSSTDPGHYGYTF. CDR3 coding DNA: TGTGCCAGCAGCTCCTCGACGGACCCGGGCCACTATGGCTACACCTTC. Supplemented by reference TRBV7-6 and TRBJ1-2, the full variable domain reads GAGVSQSPRYKVTKRGQDVALRCDPISGHVSLYWYRQALGQGPEFLTYFNYEAQQDKSGLPNDRFSAERPEGSISTLTIQRTEQRDSAMYRCASSSSTDPGHYGYTFGSGTRLTVV.

The V gene is TRBV10-3, the J gene TRBJ2-1, with D possibly matching TRBD2 (5 bases). Germline-derived CDR1 and CDR2 are ENHRY and SYGVKD. CDR3 size: 17 residues. Deletions cut 4 bases from V and 2 bases from J, with 18 bases between. In DNA form, the CDR3 reads TGTGCCATCAGTGCGAACCCTGGATCGACTACCTACAATGAGCAGTTCTTC. This gives the protein CAISANPGSTTYNEQFF.

This chain links TRBV7-8 with TRBJ1-1; D remains ambiguous. Trimming took off 0 bases at V and 1 base at J, with 6 bases between the two ends. This CDR3 spans 14 amino acids. The germline V gene has CDR1 SGHVS and CDR2 FQNEAQ. CDR3 sequence: CASSLARGNTEAFF. The CDR3 DNA reads as TGTGCCAGCAGCTTAGCGCGGGGGAACACTGAAGCTTTCTTT.

J is TRBJ2-2 and V is TRBV5-4; the match to TRBD2 covers 10 bases. CDR3 length: 15 residues. J gave up 3 bases and V 7 bases, and 6 bases lay outside the gene matches. Germline CDR1 is SGHNT and CDR2 is YYREEE (reference sequence). The CDR3 here is CASWASGSYTGELFF. CDR3 nucleotide sequence: TGTGCCAGCTGGGCTAGCGGGAGCTACACCGGGGAGCTGTTTTTT.

The rearrangement uses TRBV5-8 and TRBJ2-1, with D uncertain. This CDR3 contains 16 residues. The V end was cut by 2 bases, the J end by 1 base, with 13 bases between. The germline V gene has CDR1 SGHTS and CDR2 YDEGEE. CDR3 nucleotide sequence: TGTGCCAGCAGCTTTAAGCTCACGCCTTCCTACAATGAGCAGTTCTTC. Amino acid sequence: CASSFKLTPSYNEQFF.

The genes are TRBV18 and TRBJ1-1; D is unresolved. The CDR3 covers 16 residues. Germline V gene data show CDR1 as KGHSH and CDR2 as LQKENI. V was trimmed by 0 bases and J by 2 bases, leaving 13 bases between them. CDR3 sequence: CASSPPRDTINTEAFF. CDR3 in DNA: TGTGCCAGCTCACCACCCCGAGACACGATAAACACTGAAGCTTTCTTT.

The rearrangement uses TRBV5-1 and TRBJ2-1, with 7 bases aligning to TRBD1. The CDR3 is made up of 14 amino acids. J gave up 7 bases and V 4 bases, and 8 bases lay outside the gene matches. Germline V gene lookup returns CDR1 SGHRS and CDR2 YFSETQ. This chain's CDR3 is CASSNRQGMNEQFF. The CDR3 DNA reads TGCGCCAGCAGCAATAGACAGGGAATGAATGAGCAGTTCTTC.

The chain is built from TRBV6-1 and TRBJ1-5, with 9 bases aligning to TRBD1. CDR3 length: 15 amino acids. The ends lost 8 bases at V and 2 bases at J; junction bases unmatched: 7. Germline CDR1 and CDR2: MNHNS and SASEGT. CDR3 protein: CASLRWTGGNQPQHF. CDR3 sequence (DNA): TGTGCCAGCCTCCGGTGGACAGGGGGCAATCAGCCCCAGCATTTT.

V usage is TRBV7-2 and J usage is TRBJ2-5, with 13 bases fitting TRBD2. The J call could be wrong; TRBJ2-7 is a better fit for the DNA end. The CDR3 loop spans 17 amino acids. From germline, CDR1 is SGHTA and CDR2 FQGNSA. The CDR3, as DNA: TGTGCCAGCAGCCTGCCTAAAGGACTAGCGGGGGTCTACGAGCAGTACTTC. Its translation: CASSLPKGLAGVYEQYF.

The chain combines TRBV11-2 with TRBJ1-2, with TRBD1 matching 7 bases. The CDR3 runs to 15 residues. The junction had 12 bases not matched to a gene; V was cut back by 5 bases and J by 6 bases. Germline V gene data show CDR1 as SGHAT and CDR2 as FQNNGV. This CDR3 reads CASSRRQQGVNGYTF. CDR3 DNA sequence: TGTGCCAGCAGCAGGAGGCAGCAGGGGGTGAATGGCTACACCTTC.

The chain has TRBV29-1 and TRBJ1-1; D gene ambiguous. V lost 0 bases to trimming and J lost 6 bases, with 14 bases between them. Germline V CDR1 and CDR2: SQVTM, ANQGSEA. The CDR3 loop spans 14 amino acids. CDR3 nucleotide sequence: TGCAGCGTTGAAGATGGTCCGGGGTACGCTGAAGCTTTCTTT. This sequence encodes CSVEDGPGYAEAFF.

This chain joins TRBV5-1 and TRBJ1-6, with D uncertain. The CDR3 consists of 17 residues. Germline-derived CDR1 and CDR2 are SGHRS and YFSETQ. V lost 1 base to trimming and J lost 5 bases, with 16 bases between them. The CDR3 spells CASSLWATYPNNSPLHF. The CDR3 nucleotides read TGCGCCAGCAGCTTGTGGGCAACATATCCGAATAATTCACCCCTCCACTTT. The full variable domain, completed using reference TRBV5-1 and TRBJ1-6, is KAGVTQTPRYLIKTRGQQVTLSCSPISGHRSVSWYQQTPGQGLQFLFEYFSETQRNKGNFPGRFSGRQFSNSRSEMNVSTLELGDSALYLCASSLWATYPNNSPLHFGNGTRLTVT.

The V gene is TRBV7-3, the J gene TRBJ1-1; tentative D call: TRBD1 (5 bases). This CDR3 region has 15 residues. The V end was cut by 7 bases, the J end by 1 base, with 16 bases between. Germline CDR1 reads SGHTA; CDR2 reads FQGTGA. As DNA, the CDR3 is TGTGCCAGCACCGAAACCCCCGGACAGAACACTGAAGCTTTCTTT. Translated, it gives CASTETPGQNTEAFF.